This T cell receptor beta chain was found in a study of T cells in Graves' hyperthyroidism and ophthalmopathy. Trimming at V came to 5 bases and at J to 1 base, leaving 9 bases not matched to a gene. The CDR3 runs 17 residues. Per germline, CDR1 KGHSH and CDR2 LQKENI. The hyperthyroidism patients had all been newly diagnosed, and their disease duration was under 2 months. Their ages ranged from 18 to 65 years. Diagnosis relied on clinical symptoms, serum thyroxine and TRAb, thyroid ultrasound and orbital computed tomography. What was amplified from RNA transcripts were TCR beta CDR3 regions. The HTBI primer set served for first-round RT-PCR of the TCR CDR3. TCRdb reprocessed the multiplex PCR reads via MiXCR and lists one record per CDR3 protein. The sample has 550,000 to 600,000 distinct CDR3 sequences; 16% are singletons. Comment on this clonotype: The antigen is not known.

Study-wide points: The model foresaw ophthalmopathy a median about 6.5 months prior to onset. Within blood appeared most thyroid clonotypes that had expanded above 0.001.

The receptor's source is a woman in her late teens or twenties with Graves' hyperthyroidism. The rearrangement joins TRBV18 to TRBJ1-5; 9 bases fit TRBD1. The sample taken for sequencing was blood. DNA for the CDR3: TGTGCCAGCTCATCCGGGACAGGGAGCTTGAGCAATCAGCCCCAGCATTTT. As protein: CASSSGTGSLSNQPQHF. The full variable domain, rest sourced from reference TRBV18 and TRBJ1-5, is NAGVMQNPRHLVRRRGQEARLRCSPMKGHSHVYWYRQLPEEGLKFMVYLQKENIIDESGMPKERFSAEFPKEGPSILRIQQVVRGDSAAYFCASSSGTGSLSNQPQHFGDGTRLSIL.